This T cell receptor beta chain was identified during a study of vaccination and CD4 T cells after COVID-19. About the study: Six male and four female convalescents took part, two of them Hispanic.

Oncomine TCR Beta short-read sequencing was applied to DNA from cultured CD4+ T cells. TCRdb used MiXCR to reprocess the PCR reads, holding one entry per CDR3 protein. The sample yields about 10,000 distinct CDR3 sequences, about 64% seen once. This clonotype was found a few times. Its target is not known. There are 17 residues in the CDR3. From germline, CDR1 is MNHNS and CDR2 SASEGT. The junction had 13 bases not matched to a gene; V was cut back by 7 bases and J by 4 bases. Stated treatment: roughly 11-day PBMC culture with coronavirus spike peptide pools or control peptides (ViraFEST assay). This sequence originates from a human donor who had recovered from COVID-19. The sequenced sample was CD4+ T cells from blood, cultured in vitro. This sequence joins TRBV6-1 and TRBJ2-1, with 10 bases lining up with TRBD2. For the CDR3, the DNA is TGTGCCAGCATCCTTGGCGGGACTAGCGAGAAATACAATGAGCAGTTCTTC. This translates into CASILGGTSEKYNEQFF.